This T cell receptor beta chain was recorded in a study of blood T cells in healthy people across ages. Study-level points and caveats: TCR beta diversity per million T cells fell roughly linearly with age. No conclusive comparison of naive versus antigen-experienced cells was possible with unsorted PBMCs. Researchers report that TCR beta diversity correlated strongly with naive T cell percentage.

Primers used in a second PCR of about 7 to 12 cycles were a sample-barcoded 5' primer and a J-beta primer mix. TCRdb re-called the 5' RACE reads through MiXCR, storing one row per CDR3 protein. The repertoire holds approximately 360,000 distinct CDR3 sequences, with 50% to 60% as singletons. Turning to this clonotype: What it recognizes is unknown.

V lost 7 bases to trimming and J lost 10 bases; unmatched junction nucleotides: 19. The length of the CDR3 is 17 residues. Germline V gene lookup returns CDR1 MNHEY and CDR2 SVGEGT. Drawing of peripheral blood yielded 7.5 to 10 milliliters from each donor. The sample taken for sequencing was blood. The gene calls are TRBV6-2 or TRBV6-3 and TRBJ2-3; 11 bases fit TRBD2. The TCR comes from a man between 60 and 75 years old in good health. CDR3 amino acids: CASTTQHLAGGPHAQYF. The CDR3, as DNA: TGTGCCAGCACGACCCAGCATCTAGCGGGAGGCCCTCATGCGCAGTATTTT.